This T cell receptor (beta chain) was obtained from a study of blood T cell repertoires in COVID-19. The repertoire was sequenced with immunoSEQ multiplex PCR; TCRdb's copy has only in-frame clones and lacks some. This table has around 140,000 clones, around 80% appearing once. Sequenced input: peripheral blood. This receptor was obtained from a man between 60 and 75 years old with active or convalescent COVID-19.

CDR3 amino acids: CASSQSPGGGYSNEKLFF. The CDR3 nucleotides are TGCGCCAGCAGCCAGTCTCCAGGGGGCGGATATTCTAATGAAAAACTGTTTTTT. This chain uses TRBV4-3 with TRBJ1-4, with TRBD1 matching over 8 bases. The V gene end was trimmed by 3 bases and the J gene end by 3 bases; junction bases not matched to a gene: 12. This CDR3 has 18 residues. Germline V CDR1 and CDR2: LGHNA, YSLEER.